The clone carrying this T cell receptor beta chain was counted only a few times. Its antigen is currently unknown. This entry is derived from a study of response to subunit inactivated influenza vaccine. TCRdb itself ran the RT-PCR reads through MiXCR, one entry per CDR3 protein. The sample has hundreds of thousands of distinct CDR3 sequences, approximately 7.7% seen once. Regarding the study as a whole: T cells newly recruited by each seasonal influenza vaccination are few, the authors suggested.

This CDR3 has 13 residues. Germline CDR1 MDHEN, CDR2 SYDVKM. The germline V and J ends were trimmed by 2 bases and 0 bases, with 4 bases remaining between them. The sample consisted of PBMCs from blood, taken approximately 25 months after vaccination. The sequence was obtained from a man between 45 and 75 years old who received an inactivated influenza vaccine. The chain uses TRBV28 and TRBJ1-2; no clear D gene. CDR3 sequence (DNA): TGTGCCAGCAGTTTAAAGCCTAACTATGGCTACACCTTC. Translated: CASSLKPNYGYTF.